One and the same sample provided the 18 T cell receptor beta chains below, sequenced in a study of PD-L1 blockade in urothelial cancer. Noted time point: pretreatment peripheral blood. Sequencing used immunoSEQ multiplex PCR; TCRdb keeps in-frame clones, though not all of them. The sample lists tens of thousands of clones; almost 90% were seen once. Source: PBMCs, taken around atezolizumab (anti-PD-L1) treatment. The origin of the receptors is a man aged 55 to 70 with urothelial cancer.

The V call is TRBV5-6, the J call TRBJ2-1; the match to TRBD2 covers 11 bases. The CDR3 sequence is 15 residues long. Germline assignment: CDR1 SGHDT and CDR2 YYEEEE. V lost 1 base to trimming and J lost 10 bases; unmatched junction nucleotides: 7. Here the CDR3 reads CASSLTSGGFPEQFF. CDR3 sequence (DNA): TGTGCCAGCAGCTTGACTAGCGGGGGATTCCCCGAGCAGTTCTTC.

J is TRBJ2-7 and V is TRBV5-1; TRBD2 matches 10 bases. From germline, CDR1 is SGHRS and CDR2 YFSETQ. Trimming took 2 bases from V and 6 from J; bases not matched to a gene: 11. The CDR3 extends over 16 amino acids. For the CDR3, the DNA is TGCGCCAGCAGCTTAATGAGCGGGAGGGGATCTAGCGAGCAGTACTTC. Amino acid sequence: CASSLMSGRGSSEQYF. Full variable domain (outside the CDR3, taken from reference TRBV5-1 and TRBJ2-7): KAGVTQTPRYLIKTRGQQVTLSCSPISGHRSVSWYQQTPGQGLQFLFEYFSETQRNKGNFPGRFSGRQFSNSRSEMNVSTLELGDSALYLCASSLMSGRGSSEQYFGPGTRLTVT.

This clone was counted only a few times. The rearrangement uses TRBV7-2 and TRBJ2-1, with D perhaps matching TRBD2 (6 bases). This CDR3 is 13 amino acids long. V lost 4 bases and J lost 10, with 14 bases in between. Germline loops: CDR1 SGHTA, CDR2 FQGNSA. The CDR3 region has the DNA TGTGCCAGCAGCTCCAGGGTGGAGGGGGAGCAGTTCTTC. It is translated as CASSSRVEGEQFF.

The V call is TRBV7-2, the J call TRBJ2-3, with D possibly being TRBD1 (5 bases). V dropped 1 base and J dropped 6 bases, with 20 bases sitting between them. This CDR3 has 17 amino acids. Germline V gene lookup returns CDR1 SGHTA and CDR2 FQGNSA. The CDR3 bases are TGTGCCAGCAGCTTAGAGTCTGGGGCCAGGACGAGGGATACGCAGTATTTT. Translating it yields CASSLESGARTRDTQYF.

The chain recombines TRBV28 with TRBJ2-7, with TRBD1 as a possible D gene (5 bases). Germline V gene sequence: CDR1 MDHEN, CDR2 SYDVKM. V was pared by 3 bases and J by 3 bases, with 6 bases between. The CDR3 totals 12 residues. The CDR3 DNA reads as TGTGCCAGCAGTTTGACAGTCTACGAGCAGTACTTC. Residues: CASSLTVYEQYF.

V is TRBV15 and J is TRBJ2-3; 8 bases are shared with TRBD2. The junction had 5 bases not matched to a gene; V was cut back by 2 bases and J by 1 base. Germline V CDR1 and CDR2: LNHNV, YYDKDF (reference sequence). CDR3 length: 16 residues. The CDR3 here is CATSRPFSGGTDTQYF. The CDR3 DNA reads TGTGCCACCAGCAGACCTTTTAGCGGGGGCACAGATACGCAGTATTTT.

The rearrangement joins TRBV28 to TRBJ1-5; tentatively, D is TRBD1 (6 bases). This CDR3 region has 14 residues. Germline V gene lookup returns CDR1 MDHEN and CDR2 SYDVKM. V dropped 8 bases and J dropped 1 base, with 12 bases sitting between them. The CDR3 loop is CASVQGLSNQPQHF. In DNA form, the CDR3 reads TGTGCCAGCGTCCAGGGGTTGAGCAATCAGCCCCAGCATTTT.

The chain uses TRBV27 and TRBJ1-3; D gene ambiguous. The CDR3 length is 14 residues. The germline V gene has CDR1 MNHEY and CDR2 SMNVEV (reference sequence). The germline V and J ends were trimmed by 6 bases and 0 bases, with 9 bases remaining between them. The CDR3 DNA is TGTGCCAGCAGAAGCTTGAGCTCTGGAAACACCATATATTTT. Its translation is CASRSLSSGNTIYF.

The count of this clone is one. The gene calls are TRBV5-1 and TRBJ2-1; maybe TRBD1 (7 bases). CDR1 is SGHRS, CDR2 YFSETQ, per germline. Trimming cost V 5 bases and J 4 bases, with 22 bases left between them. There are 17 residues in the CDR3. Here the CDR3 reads CASSTPGGNFDYNEQFF. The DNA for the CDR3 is TGCGCCAGCAGTACCCCAGGGGGGAATTTCGATTACAATGAGCAGTTCTTC.

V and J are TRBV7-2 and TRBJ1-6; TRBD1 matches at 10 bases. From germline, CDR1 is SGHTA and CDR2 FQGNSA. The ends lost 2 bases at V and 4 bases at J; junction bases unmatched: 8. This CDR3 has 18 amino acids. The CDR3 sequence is CASSLRQGAYVYNSPLHF. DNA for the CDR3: TGTGCCAGCAGCTTACGACAGGGGGCTTATGTATATAATTCACCCCTCCACTTT. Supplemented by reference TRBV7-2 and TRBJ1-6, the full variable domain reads GAGVSQSPSNKVTEKGKDVELRCDPISGHTALYWYRQSLGQGLEFLIYFQGNSAPDKSGLPSDRFSAERTGGSVSTLTIQRTQQEDSAVYLCASSLRQGAYVYNSPLHFGNGTRLTVT.

The CDR3 loop reads CAWSRHRSGTGDKNQPQHF. As DNA, the CDR3 is TGTGCCTGGAGTCGCCACCGCTCCGGGACAGGGGACAAGAATCAGCCCCAGCATTTT. This chain links TRBV30 with TRBJ1-5; 10 bases match TRBD1. This CDR3 is 19 amino acids long. Trimming at V came to 2 bases and at J to 4 bases, leaving 17 bases not matched to a gene. Per the germline V gene, CDR1 is GTSNPN and CDR2 is SVGIG (reference sequence).

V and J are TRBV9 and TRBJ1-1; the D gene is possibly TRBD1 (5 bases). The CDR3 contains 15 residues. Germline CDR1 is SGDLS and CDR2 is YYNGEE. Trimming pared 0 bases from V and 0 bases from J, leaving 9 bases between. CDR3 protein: CASSVEQGLNTEAFF. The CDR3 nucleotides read TGTGCCAGCAGCGTAGAGCAGGGATTGAACACTGAAGCTTTCTTT.

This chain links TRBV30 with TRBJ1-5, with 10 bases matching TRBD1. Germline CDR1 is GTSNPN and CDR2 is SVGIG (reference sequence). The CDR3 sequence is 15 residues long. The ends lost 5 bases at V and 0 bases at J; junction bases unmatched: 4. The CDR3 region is CAWGQGGNSNQPQHF. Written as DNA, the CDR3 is TGTGCCTGGGGACAGGGGGGAAATAGCAATCAGCCCCAGCATTTT. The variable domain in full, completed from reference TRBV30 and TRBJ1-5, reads SQTIHQWPATLVQPVGSPLSLECTVEGTSNPNLYWYRQAAGRGLQLLFYSVGIGQISSEVPQNLSASRPQDRQFILSSKKLLLSDSGFYLCAWGQGGNSNQPQHFGDGTRLSIL.

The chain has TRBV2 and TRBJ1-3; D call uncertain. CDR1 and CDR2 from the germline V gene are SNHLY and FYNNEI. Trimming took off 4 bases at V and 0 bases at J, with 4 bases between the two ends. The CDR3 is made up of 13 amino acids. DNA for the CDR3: TGTGCCAGCAGTGGCAGCTCTGGAAACACCATATATTTT. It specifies CASSGSSGNTIYF.

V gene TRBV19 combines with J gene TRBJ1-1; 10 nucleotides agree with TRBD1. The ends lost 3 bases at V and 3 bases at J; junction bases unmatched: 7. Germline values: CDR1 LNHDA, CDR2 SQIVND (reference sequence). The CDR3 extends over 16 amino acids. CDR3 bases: TGTGCCAGTAGTATTCTGACAGGGGGCTTGTACACTGAAGCTTTCTTT. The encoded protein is CASSILTGGLYTEAFF.

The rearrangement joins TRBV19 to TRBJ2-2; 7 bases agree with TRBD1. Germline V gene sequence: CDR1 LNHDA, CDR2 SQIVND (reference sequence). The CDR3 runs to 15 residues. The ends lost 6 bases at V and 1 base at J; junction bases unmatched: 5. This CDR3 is CASSSGTVNTGELFF. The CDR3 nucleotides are TGTGCCAGTAGCAGTGGGACAGTGAACACCGGGGAGCTGTTTTTT.

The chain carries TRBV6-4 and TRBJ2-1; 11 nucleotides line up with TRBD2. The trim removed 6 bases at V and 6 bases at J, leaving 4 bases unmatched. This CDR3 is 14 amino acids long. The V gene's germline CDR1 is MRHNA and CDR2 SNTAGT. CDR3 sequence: CASSTSGGTNEQFF. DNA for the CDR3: TGTGCCAGCAGCACTAGCGGGGGAACCAATGAGCAGTTCTTC.

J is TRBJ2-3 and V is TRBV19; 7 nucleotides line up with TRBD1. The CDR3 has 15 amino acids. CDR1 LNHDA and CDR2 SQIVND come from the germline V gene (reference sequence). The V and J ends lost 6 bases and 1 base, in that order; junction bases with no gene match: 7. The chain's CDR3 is CASRGYRGRTDTQYF. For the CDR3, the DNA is TGTGCCAGTAGAGGGTATAGGGGGCGCACAGATACGCAGTATTTT. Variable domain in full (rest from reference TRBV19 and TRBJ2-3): DGGITQSPKYLFRKEGQNVTLSCEQNLNHDAMYWYRQDPGQGLRLIYYSQIVNDFQKGDIAEGYSVSREKKESFPLTVTSAQKNPTAFYLCASRGYRGRTDTQYFGPGTRLTVL.